This TCR beta chain was found in a study of blood T cell repertoires in COVID-19. V lost 5 bases, J lost 9 bases, and 17 bases lay in between. The germline CDR1 and CDR2 sequences are SGHAT and FQDESV (reference sequence). CDR3 length: 15 residues. This clone has only a few counts. Measured with immunoSEQ multiplex PCR; TCRdb has only the in-frame clones, and not every one. The data hold 30,000 or so clones, with nearly 90% observed a single time. This TCR derives from a man aged 55 to 70 with active COVID-19. V and J are TRBV11-1 and TRBJ1-6, with D unclear. The specimen was peripheral blood. Here the CDR3 reads CASSALAEIGSPLHF. CDR3 nucleotide sequence: TGTGCCAGCAGCGCACTCGCGGAGATCGGTTCACCCCTCCACTTT.